What follows is one TCR beta chain and its context. Antigen specificity is unknown. This entry is derived from a study of somatic mutations in cytotoxic T cells in rheumatoid arthritis. The study, taken as a whole, reports: Significant differences in CD8+ T-cell clonality were not found between rheumatoid arthritis patients and healthy controls (age-matched).

Positive selection using magnetic beads isolated the CD4+ and CD8+ cells (purity was checked by flow cytometry). The protocol was immunoSEQ multiplex PCR, while the TCRdb copy is restricted to in-frame clones and leaves out a portion. This sample has about 7,100 clones, with around 87% found just once. Trimming took off 5 bases at V and 0 bases at J, with 10 bases between the two ends. CDR3 length: 14 amino acids. Germline values: CDR1 SGHDN, CDR2 FVKESK. The clonotype originates from a man aged 40-49 years with rheumatoid arthritis. This sequence joins TRBV14 and TRBJ1-1; possible D gene TRBD1, 5 bases. The sequencing input was CD8+ T cells sorted from blood. For the CDR3, the DNA is TGTGCCAGCAGCTCCCGGGGGATGAACACTGAAGCTTTCTTT. Its translation is CASSSRGMNTEAFF.